This T cell receptor beta chain was obtained from a study of CD8 T cells in ankylosing spondylitis. Study-level results: Disease-linked clones reportedly showed significant enrichment in matched ankylosing spondylitis synovial fluid. Clones linked to disease, bearing a CD8+ phenotype, were relatively rare in peripheral blood. Ankylosing spondylitis blood appeared to be characterized by a TCR beta motif of 7 to 9 highly homologous variants. Some motif variants were previously reported in reactive arthritis synovial fluid and blood.

The trim removed 5 bases at V and 3 bases at J, leaving 8 bases unmatched. The CDR3 consists of 15 residues. Germline CDR1 and CDR2: DFQATT and SNEGSKA (reference sequence). Quantitative 5'-RACE with molecular barcodes generated TCR beta libraries. TCRdb reprocessed the 5' RACE reads with MiXCR, giving one entry per CDR3 protein. The sample records around 100,000 distinct CDR3 sequences, about 9% being singletons. This clonotype was detected ten times or more. Its specificity is unknown. The V and J genes are TRBV20-1 and TRBJ2-1; TRBD1 matches 9 bases. The clonotype was recovered from a male donor with ankylosing spondylitis. The sequenced sample was blood, either unsorted or a sorted T cell fraction (not recorded which). The CDR3 sequence: CSARRRDRDYNEQFF. DNA of the CDR3: TGCAGTGCTCGCAGACGGGACAGGGACTACAATGAGCAGTTCTTC.